A single sample is the source of the 17 T cell receptor beta chains below, sequenced in a study of blood T cell repertoires in COVID-19 (TCRdb year 2020). The receptor library was made with the immunoSEQ multiplex PCR assay. The source is immuneACCESS, and TCRdb retained only in-frame sequences with V and J called. Part of the clones is not carried over; for the studies checked, unresolved V genes explain less than half of this, and the remainder is unexplained. In this sample the table shows some 230,000 clones, less than 90% of which occur a single time. Of the sample, roughly 5% falls within the top ten clones. The material sequenced was peripheral blood. The receptors shown here come from a woman aged 55-69 years who had recovered from COVID-19.

The sample holds a few counts of this clone. The genes are TRBV7-3 and TRBJ2-1, with D possibly matching TRBD2 (6 bases). Germline CDR1 reads SGHTA; CDR2 reads FQGTGA. This CDR3 comprises 12 residues. V dropped 5 bases and J dropped 9 bases, with 11 bases sitting between them. The CDR3 is CASSPLGGEQFF. CDR3 nucleotides: TGTGCCAGCAGCCCCCTCGGGGGTGAGCAGTTCTTC.

This clone has just a few counts. The CDR3 sequence: CASRQQGGITEAFF. The DNA of the CDR3 is TGCGCCAGCAGACAACAGGGGGGAATCACTGAAGCTTTCTTT. This chain uses TRBV5-1 with TRBJ1-1, with TRBD1 identical over 8 bases. The CDR3 contains 14 residues. The germline V gene encodes CDR1 SGHRS and CDR2 YFSETQ. Trimming removed 5 bases from V and 4 bases from J; junction bases left unmatched: 7.

On this clone itself: The sample holds other DNA sequences that translate to the same CDR3. This chain joins TRBV7-3 and TRBJ2-5; a possible D gene is TRBD1 (5 bases). The CDR3 has 14 residues. The V end lost 5 bases, the J end lost 1 base, and 11 bases lay between the germline ends. Germline V gene data show CDR1 as SGHTA and CDR2 as FQGTGA. The CDR3 spells CASSPTGLQETQYF. CDR3 bases: TGTGCCAGCAGCCCAACAGGCCTCCAAGAGACCCAGTACTTC. The full variable domain, with the rest looked up from reference TRBV7-3 and TRBJ2-5, is GAGVSQTPSNKVTEKGKYVELRCDPISGHTALYWYRQSLGQGPEFLIYFQGTGAADDSGLPNDRFFAVRPEGSVSTLKIQRTERGDSAVYLCASSPTGLQETQYFGPGTRLLVL.

The V and J genes are TRBV4-2 and TRBJ2-7; 7 nucleotides agree with TRBD2. The CDR3 length is 12 residues. V lost 4 bases to trimming and J lost 4 bases; unmatched junction nucleotides: 1. Germline assignment: CDR1 LGHNA and CDR2 YNFKEQ. The CDR3 coding sequence is TGTGCCAGCAGCCCCGGGGGGTACGAGCAGTACTTC. Encoded protein: CASSPGGYEQYF.

This clone was counted a few times. The chain carries TRBV6-1 and TRBJ2-3; 7 nucleotides line up with TRBD2. The CDR3 is made up of 16 amino acids. V was pared by 4 bases and J by 2 bases, with 9 bases of the junction left unmatched. CDR1 is MNHNS and CDR2 is SASEGT in the germline V gene. The CDR3 DNA follows: TGTGCCAGCAGTGTAGGGTCTAGCGGCGTCACAGATACGCAGTATTTT. Translated, it gives CASSVGSSGVTDTQYF.

This clone was detected once. V gene TRBV4-2 combines with J gene TRBJ2-2; TRBD1 matches 9 bases. Losses at the gene ends were 3 bases for V and 4 bases for J; bases not matched to a gene: 9. There are 17 residues in the CDR3. Germline lookup yields CDR1 LGHNA and CDR2 YNFKEQ. The CDR3: CASSQRGQGQGTGELFF. The CDR3 DNA sequence: TGTGCCAGCAGCCAGAGAGGACAGGGGCAGGGCACCGGGGAGCTGTTTTTT.

The chain joins TRBV25-1 to TRBJ1-1; D is perhaps TRBD1 (6 bases). Trimming removed 6 bases at V and 1 base at J, with 9 bases between. This CDR3 is 13 amino acids long. In germline, CDR1 is MGHDK, CDR2 SYGVNS. The CDR3 nucleotides are TGTGCCAGCAGGCGGACAGCGAACACTGAAGCTTTCTTT. This gives the protein CASRRTANTEAFF.

This clone has more than one count but fewer than ten. This chain connects TRBV2 to TRBJ1-2; 8 bases line up with TRBD1. This CDR3 contains 14 residues. CDR1 and CDR2 (germline): SNHLY, FYNNEI. V dropped 1 base and J dropped 6; count of bases not matched to a gene: 4. The CDR3 DNA reads as TGTGCCAGCAGTGAAGGGACAGGGCTCAATGGCTACACCTTC. Its protein product is CASSEGTGLNGYTF.

This clone has only one observation. This chain connects TRBV27 to TRBJ2-7; D is undetermined. The germline V gene has CDR1 MNHEY and CDR2 SMNVEV (reference sequence). This CDR3 contains 13 residues. V gave up 5 bases and J gave up 2 bases, with 10 bases separating them. The CDR3 loop is CASSQSEAYEQYF. In DNA form, the CDR3 reads TGTGCCAGCAGTCAAAGCGAAGCCTACGAGCAGTACTTC.

This chain uses TRBV10-3 with TRBJ1-5, with 7 bases that match TRBD1. Germline loops: CDR1 ENHRY, CDR2 SYGVKD. After removal of 4 bases from V and 4 bases from J, the junction contained 4 bases not matched to a gene. The CDR3 runs to 14 residues. The CDR3 region has the DNA TGTGCCATCAGTGGATTACAGGGGAATCAGCCCCAGCATTTT. This codes for CAISGLQGNQPQHF.

The chain employs TRBV4-3 and TRBJ2-1; TRBD2 matches 10 bases. Germline CDR1 reads LGHNA; CDR2 reads YSLEER. Trimming at V came to 0 bases and at J to 4 bases, leaving 3 bases not matched to a gene. The CDR3 consists of 16 residues. The CDR3 nucleotides are TGCGCCAGCAGCCAAGAGGGTAGCGGGGGGTACAATGAGCAGTTCTTC. It codes for CASSQEGSGGYNEQFF.

The rearrangement joins TRBV5-1 to TRBJ1-3; possibly TRBD1 for D (5 bases). The CDR3 covers 14 residues. Germline values: CDR1 SGHRS, CDR2 YFSETQ. V was cut by 5 bases and J by 0 bases, with 9 bases left in between. The CDR3 protein is CASSNGGSGNTIYF. CDR3 coding DNA: TGCGCCAGCAGTAACGGGGGCTCTGGAAACACCATATATTTT.

This clone was detected many times. CDR3 DNA sequence: TGTGCCAGCAGTCTGACAGGGTCCTACGAGCAGTACTTC. This sequence encodes CASSLTGSYEQYF. The J gene is TRBJ2-7, the V gene TRBV2; TRBD1 aligns across 7 bases. The junction had 2 bases not matched to a gene; V was cut back by 5 bases and J by 1 base. Germline V gene lookup returns CDR1 SNHLY and CDR2 FYNNEI. The CDR3 runs to 13 residues.

J is TRBJ2-7 and V is TRBV19; a weak D match, TRBD1 (6 bases). The CDR3 is 14 residues long. V was shortened by 5 bases and J by 2 bases, with 13 bases between the two germline ends. CDR1 LNHDA and CDR2 SQIVND come from the germline V gene (reference sequence). The CDR3: CASSLTGTPYEQYF. CDR3 DNA sequence: TGTGCCAGTAGTCTGACAGGAACGCCCTACGAGCAGTACTTC.

This chain links TRBV18 with TRBJ1-6; TRBD1 aligns across 9 bases. Trimming at V came to 3 bases and at J to 7 bases, leaving 7 bases not matched to a gene. Germline lookup yields CDR1 KGHSH and CDR2 LQKENI. The CDR3 consists of 16 residues. CDR3 DNA sequence: TGTGCCAGCTCACCCTTGACCGGGACAGGGAATTCACCCCTCCACTTT. Residues: CASSPLTGTGNSPLHF.

This clone showed up just a few times. V and J are TRBV11-1 and TRBJ1-1; the match to TRBD1 covers 7 bases. V shed 4 bases and J 1 base; nucleotides not matched to a gene: 6. Looked up from germline, CDR1 is SGHAT and CDR2 is FQDESV (reference sequence). CDR3 length: 15 residues. The CDR3 spells CASSYAGTANTEAFF. Here the CDR3 DNA reads TGTGCCAGCAGCTATGCTGGGACAGCGAACACTGAAGCTTTCTTT.

This clone has a handful of counts. Here the CDR3 reads CASSQDRLGGGETQYF. The CDR3 region has the DNA TGTGCCAGCAGCCAAGATCGACTGGGGGGTGGAGAGACCCAGTACTTC. V usage is TRBV2 and J usage is TRBJ2-5; maybe TRBD2 (6 bases). The ends were cut back, 6 bases at V and 4 bases at J, with 21 bases in the middle. This CDR3 comprises 16 residues. From germline, CDR1 is SNHLY and CDR2 FYNNEI.